The 18 T cell receptor beta chains presented below share a single source sample, sequenced in a study of shared clonotypes between healthy human individuals. Sequencing was performed with immunoSEQ multiplex PCR; in TCRdb, only in-frame clones are kept and a portion is missing. The table has roughly 1,000,000 clones, about 84% seen once. The specimen sequenced was memory CD4+ T cells from PBMCs. Sample subset: CD45RA-negative fraction. The source of these receptors is a man aged 18 to 35 in good health. Some clones in this sample may be carry-over from other donors' samples.

CDR3 sequence (DNA): TGTGCCACCAGCATTGAAGGGGGTTCTGGCACTGAAGCTTTCTTT. Residues: CATSIEGGSGTEAFF. V and J are TRBV15 and TRBJ1-1; TRBD1 is a possible D gene (6 bases). CDR3 length: 15 amino acids. V was trimmed by 4 bases and J by 4 bases, leaving 16 bases between them. Per germline, CDR1 LNHNV and CDR2 YYDKDF (reference sequence).

This clone was seen a single time. Since a far larger clone is one base different, this is likely a read error. This chain links TRBV28 with TRBJ2-1; unclear D gene. The CDR3 is 16 amino acids. V was clipped by 4 bases and J by 1 base, with 14 bases between them. The germline CDR1 and CDR2 sequences are MDHEN and SYDVKM. CDR3 DNA sequence: TGTGCCAGCAGTTACCCTCACGGAAGTTCCTACAATGAGCAGTTCTTC. Its protein is CASSYPHGSSYNEQFF.

This sequence joins TRBV21-1 and TRBJ2-3. TRBV21-1 is a documented pseudogene. The CDR3 extends over 13 amino acids. The CDR3 DNA reads TGTGCCAGCAGCGCCCGACGGACAGATACGCAGTATTTT. This encodes CASSARRTDTQYF.

J is TRBJ1-1 and V is TRBV7-3; 9 nucleotides agree with TRBD1. J gave up 4 bases and V 5 bases, and 11 bases lay outside the gene matches. This CDR3 has 16 amino acids. Germline CDR1 is SGHTA and CDR2 is FQGTGA. CDR3 protein: CASSKSPGQGTTEAFF. CDR3 bases: TGTGCCAGCAGCAAGTCCCCGGGACAGGGCACCACTGAAGCTTTCTTT.

The V call is TRBV6-5, the J call TRBJ2-7; D perhaps matches TRBD1 (6 bases). The CDR3 runs 15 residues. Between the trimmed V and J ends, which lost 0 bases and 2 bases, there was a span of 11 bases. Germline loops: CDR1 MNHEY, CDR2 SVGAGI. The CDR3 reads CASSYSGTKPYEQYF. CDR3 coding DNA: TGTGCCAGCAGTTACTCCGGGACAAAACCCTACGAGCAGTACTTC.

This clone was detected only a few times. Other DNA variants within this sample encode the same CDR3. The CDR3 protein is CASSRTVSNQPQHF. DNA for the CDR3: TGTGCCAGCAGCAGGACAGTTAGCAATCAGCCCCAGCATTTT. V and J are TRBV28 and TRBJ1-5; D is possibly TRBD1 (6 bases). The V and J ends lost 6 bases and 0 bases respectively, with 9 bases between them. This CDR3 comprises 14 residues. CDR1 and CDR2 (germline): MDHEN, SYDVKM.

The rearrangement joins TRBV29-1 to TRBJ2-5; weak D call: TRBD2 (5 bases). The J call may be wrong; the DNA end is better matched by TRBJ2-7. Germline lookup yields CDR1 SQVTM and CDR2 ANQGSEA. CDR3 length: 12 residues. CDR3: CSVGPRRYEQYF. The CDR3 DNA reads as TGCAGCGTTGGTCCCCGGAGGTACGAGCAGTACTTC.

The rearrangement joins TRBV6-1 to TRBJ1-2; D not certain. The CDR3 extends over 12 amino acids. V lost 2 bases and J lost 9, with 10 bases in between. Germline lookup yields CDR1 MNHNS and CDR2 SASEGT. As DNA, the CDR3 is TGTGCCAGCAGTGAACTGGGGTGGAGCTACACCTTC. Protein: CASSELGWSYTF.

V and J are TRBV5-4 and TRBJ2-1, with D unclear. The CDR3 sequence is 12 residues long. From germline, CDR1 is SGHNT and CDR2 YYREEE (reference sequence). The V and J ends lost 2 bases and 7 bases respectively, with 7 bases between them. The CDR3, as DNA: TGTGCCAGCAGCTTAAACCGTAATGAGCAGTTCTTC. Its protein is CASSLNRNEQFF.

The chain combines TRBV7-9 with TRBJ2-3; D is unclear. The V end lost 3 bases, the J end lost 3 bases, and 7 bases lay between the germline ends. The CDR3 consists of 13 residues. In germline, CDR1 is SEHNR, CDR2 FQNEAQ (reference sequence). In nucleotides, the CDR3 is TGTGCCAGCAGCTTGGCCCCGACAGATACGCAGTATTTT. Translating gives CASSLAPTDTQYF. Using reference TRBV7-9 and TRBJ2-3 for the parts outside the CDR3, the full variable domain is DTGVSQNPRHKITKRGQNVTFRCDPISEHNRLYWYRQTLGQGPEFLTYFQNEAQLEKSRLLSDRFSAERPKGSFSTLEIQRTEQGDSAMYLCASSLAPTDTQYFGPGTRLTVL.

The chain couples TRBV7-9 to TRBJ1-4; the match to TRBD1 covers 7 bases. V was pared by 1 base and J by 5 bases, with 4 bases of the junction left unmatched. The CDR3 spans 15 residues. The germline gives CDR1 SEHNR, CDR2 FQNEAQ (reference sequence). The CDR3 DNA reads TGTGCCAGCAGCTTAGTTTCGGACAGGAATGAAAAACTGTTTTTT. Its protein is CASSLVSDRNEKLFF.

Turning to this clone: This CDR3 is also generated by other DNA sequences in the sample. This chain links TRBV9 with TRBJ2-2; perhaps TRBD1 as D (5 bases). The CDR3 consists of 15 residues. The V end was cut by 0 bases, the J end by 1 base, with 7 bases between. The V gene's germline CDR1 is SGDLS and CDR2 YYNGEE. The CDR3 protein is CASSVEGRNTGELFF. In DNA, the CDR3 is TGTGCCAGCAGCGTAGAGGGGCGGAACACCGGGGAGCTGTTTTTT.

Concerning this clone: Other DNA sequences in this specimen translate into the identical CDR3. The chain is built from TRBV28 and TRBJ2-2; the D call may be TRBD1 or TRBD2 (6 bases each). Germline V gives CDR1 MDHEN, CDR2 SYDVKM. This CDR3 is built from 15 residues. The germline V and J ends were trimmed by 3 bases and 0 bases, with 8 bases remaining between them. CDR3 sequence reads: CASSLGGANTGELFF. CDR3 nucleotide sequence: TGTGCCAGCAGTTTGGGGGGCGCGAACACCGGGGAGCTGTTTTTT.

This clone occurred once. The rearrangement uses TRBV9 and TRBJ2-5; 7 nucleotides match TRBD2. Germline V CDR1 and CDR2: SGDLS, YYNGEE. Losses at the gene ends were 4 bases for V and 2 bases for J; bases not matched to a gene: 11. The CDR3 is 16 residues long. DNA for the CDR3: TGTGCCAGCAGCAGACCGACCGCTAGCGGTCAAGAGACCCAGTACTTC. Its protein product is CASSRPTASGQETQYF.

The rearrangement uses TRBV18 and TRBJ1-1; the D gene is possibly TRBD1 (5 bases). This CDR3 contains 19 residues. Germline V gives CDR1 KGHSH, CDR2 LQKENI. Trimming left V 4 bases short and J 0 bases short, with 24 bases between. The CDR3 region is CASSLICLAWDSLNTEAFF. DNA of the CDR3: TGTGCCAGCTCACTAATATGCTTGGCGTGGGACTCTTTGAACACTGAAGCTTTCTTT.

This clone was found a few times. The chain employs TRBV28 and TRBJ2-5; 7 positions match TRBD1. J was trimmed by 4 bases and V by 5 bases; bases with no gene match: 7. This CDR3 spans 14 amino acids. Germline V gene lookup returns CDR1 MDHEN and CDR2 SYDVKM. CDR3 in DNA: TGTGCCAGCAGTGGACAGGCCGGGCCAGAGACCCAGTACTTC. Its protein product is CASSGQAGPETQYF.

The chain employs TRBV7-2 and TRBJ2-1; D gene ambiguous. V lost 7 bases and J lost 9, with 22 bases in between. This CDR3 is 15 amino acids long. CDR1 is SGHTA, CDR2 FQGNSA, per germline. The CDR3 sequence: CASTASSQISSEQFF. The DNA for the CDR3 is TGTGCCAGCACGGCTAGTAGTCAAATCTCGAGTGAGCAGTTCTTC.

V is TRBV5-5 and J is TRBJ1-2; perhaps TRBD1 as D (5 bases). V was shortened by 2 bases and J by 2 bases, with 13 bases between the two germline ends. This CDR3 contains 15 residues. CDR1 and CDR2 from the germline V gene are SGHKS and YYEKEE (reference sequence). Here the CDR3 reads CASSLGHLQNYGYTF. The CDR3 DNA follows: TGTGCCAGCAGCTTAGGACACTTACAAAACTATGGCTACACCTTC. The whole variable domain, filled in from reference TRBV5-5 and TRBJ1-2, reads DAGVTQSPTHLIKTRGQQVTLRCSPISGHKSVSWYQQVLGQGPQFIFQYYEKEERGRGNFPDRFSARQFPNYSSELNVNALLLGDSALYLCASSLGHLQNYGYTFGSGTRLTVV.